This TCR beta chain was found in a study of blood T cell repertoires in COVID-19. About the research overall: PBMCs, B-cell-depleted T cells, or T cells provided the cDNA or gDNA that made up the material.

Original methodology: The assay estimated nucleated cells by amplifying reference gene primers. Profiling relied on immunoSEQ multiplex PCR, and the TCRdb table lists in-frame clones only, not all of them. The V and J calls and clone size were taken over from that table, and D and trimming were inferred from the DNA. Here the sample spans fewer than 130,000 clones, under 75% being singletons. In regard to this clone: The same CDR3 is also encoded by other DNA sequences in this sample.

Germline V gene data show CDR1 as SEHNR and CDR2 as FQNEAQ (reference sequence). The CDR3 has 14 amino acids. V was cut by 5 bases and J by 0 bases, with 7 bases left in between. Material: peripheral blood. The chain has TRBV7-9 and TRBJ2-2; D gene ambiguous. This TCR was sampled from a man at least 80 years old with acute or convalescent COVID-19. For the CDR3, the DNA is TGTGCCAGCAGCCTAAATCCGAACACCGGGGAGCTGTTTTTT. Encoded protein: CASSLNPNTGELFF.